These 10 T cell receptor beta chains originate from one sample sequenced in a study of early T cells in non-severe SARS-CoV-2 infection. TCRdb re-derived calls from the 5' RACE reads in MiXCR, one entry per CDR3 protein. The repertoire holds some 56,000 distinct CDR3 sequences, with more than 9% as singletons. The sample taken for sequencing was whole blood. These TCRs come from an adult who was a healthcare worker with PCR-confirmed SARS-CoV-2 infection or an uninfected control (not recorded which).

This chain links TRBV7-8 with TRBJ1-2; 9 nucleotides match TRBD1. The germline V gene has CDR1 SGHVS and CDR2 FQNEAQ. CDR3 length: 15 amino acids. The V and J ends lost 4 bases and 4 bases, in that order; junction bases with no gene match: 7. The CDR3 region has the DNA TGTGCCAGCAGCTCCTACAGGGGGCGAGGCTATGGCTACACCTTC. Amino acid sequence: CASSSYRGRGYGYTF.

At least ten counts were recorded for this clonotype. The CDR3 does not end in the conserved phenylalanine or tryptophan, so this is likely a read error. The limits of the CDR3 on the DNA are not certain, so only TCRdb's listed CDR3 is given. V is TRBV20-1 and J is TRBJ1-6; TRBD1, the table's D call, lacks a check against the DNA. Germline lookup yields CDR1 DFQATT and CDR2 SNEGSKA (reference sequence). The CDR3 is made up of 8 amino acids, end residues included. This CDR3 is CSPRGPTE.

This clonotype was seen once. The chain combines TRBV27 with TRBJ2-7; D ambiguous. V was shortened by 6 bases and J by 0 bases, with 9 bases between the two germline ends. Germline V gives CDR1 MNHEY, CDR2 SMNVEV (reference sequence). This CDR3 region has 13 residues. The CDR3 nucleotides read TGTGCCAGCAGGCAGGTCCCCTCCTACGAGCAGTACTTC. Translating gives CASRQVPSYEQYF.

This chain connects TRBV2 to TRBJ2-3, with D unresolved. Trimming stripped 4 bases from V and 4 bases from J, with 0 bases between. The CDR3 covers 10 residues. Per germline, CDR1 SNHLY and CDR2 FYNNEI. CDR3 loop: CASSADTQYF. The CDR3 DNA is TGTGCCAGCAGTGCAGATACGCAGTATTTT. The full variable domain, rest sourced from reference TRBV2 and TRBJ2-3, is EPEVTQTPSHQVTQMGQEVILRCVPISNHLYFYWYRQILGQKVEFLVSFYNNEISEKSEIFDDQFSVERPDGSNFTLKIRSTKLEDSAMYFCASSADTQYFGPGTRLTVL.

CDR3 protein: CASSQRLSNQPQHF. The DNA for the CDR3 is TGTGCCAGCAGCCAGAGGCTGAGCAATCAGCCCCAGCATTTT. The rearrangement uses TRBV4-2 and TRBJ1-5; D gene unclear. With 3 bases removed from V and 1 base from J, the gap between germline ends came to 7 bases. The CDR3 contains 14 residues. Germline V gene data show CDR1 as LGHNA and CDR2 as YNFKEQ.

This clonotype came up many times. This CDR3 is CASSEPIAGVYNEQFF. Written as DNA, the CDR3 is TGTGCCAGCAGTGAACCGATAGCGGGAGTCTACAATGAGCAGTTCTTC. The V and J genes are TRBV6-1 and TRBJ2-1, with 9 bases fitting TRBD2. The J segment lost 3 bases and the V segment lost 2 bases, leaving 5 bases of the junction unmatched. In germline, CDR1 is MNHNS, CDR2 SASEGT. This CDR3 is 16 amino acids long.

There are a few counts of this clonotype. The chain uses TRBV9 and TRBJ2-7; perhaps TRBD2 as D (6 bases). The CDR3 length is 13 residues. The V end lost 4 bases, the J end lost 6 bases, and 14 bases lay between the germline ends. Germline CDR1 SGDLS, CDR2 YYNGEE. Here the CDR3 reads CASSLRLEGEQYF. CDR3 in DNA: TGTGCCAGCAGCCTCCGACTAGAGGGCGAGCAGTACTTC.

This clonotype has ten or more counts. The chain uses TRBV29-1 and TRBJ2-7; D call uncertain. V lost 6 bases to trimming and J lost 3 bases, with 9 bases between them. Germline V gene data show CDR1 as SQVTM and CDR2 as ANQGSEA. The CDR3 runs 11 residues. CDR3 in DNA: TGCAGCGTCGCAGAATACTACGAGCAGTACTTC. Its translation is CSVAEYYEQYF.

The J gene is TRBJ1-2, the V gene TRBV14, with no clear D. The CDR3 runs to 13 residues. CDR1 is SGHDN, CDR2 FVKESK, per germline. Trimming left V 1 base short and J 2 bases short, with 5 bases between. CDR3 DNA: TGTGCCAGCAGCCAAGGCGTGAACTATGGCTACACCTTC. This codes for CASSQGVNYGYTF.

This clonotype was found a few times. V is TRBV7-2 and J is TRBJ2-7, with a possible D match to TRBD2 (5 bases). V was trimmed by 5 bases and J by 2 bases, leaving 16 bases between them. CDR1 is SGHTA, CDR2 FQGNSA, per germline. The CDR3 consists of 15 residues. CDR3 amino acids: CASSPTGGQTYEQYF. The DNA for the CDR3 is TGTGCCAGCAGCCCCACGGGCGGGCAAACCTACGAGCAGTACTTC. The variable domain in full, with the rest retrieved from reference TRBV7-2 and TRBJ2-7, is GAGVSQSPSNKVTEKGKDVELRCDPISGHTALYWYRQSLGQGLEFLIYFQGNSAPDKSGLPSDRFSAERTGGSVSTLTIQRTQQEDSAVYLCASSPTGGQTYEQYFGPGTRLTVT.